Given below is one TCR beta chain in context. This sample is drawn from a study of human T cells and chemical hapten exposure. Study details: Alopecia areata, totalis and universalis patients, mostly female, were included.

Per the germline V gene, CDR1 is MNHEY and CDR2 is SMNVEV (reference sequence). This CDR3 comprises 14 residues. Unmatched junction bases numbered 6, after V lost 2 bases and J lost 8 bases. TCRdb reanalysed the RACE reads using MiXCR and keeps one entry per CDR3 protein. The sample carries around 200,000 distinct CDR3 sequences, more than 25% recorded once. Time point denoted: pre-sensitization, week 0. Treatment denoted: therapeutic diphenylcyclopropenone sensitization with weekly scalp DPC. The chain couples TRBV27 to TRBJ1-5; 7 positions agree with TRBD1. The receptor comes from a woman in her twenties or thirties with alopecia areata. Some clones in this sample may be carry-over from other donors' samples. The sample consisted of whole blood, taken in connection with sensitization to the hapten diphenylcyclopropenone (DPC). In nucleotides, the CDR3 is TGTGCCAGCAGTTTACCGACAGGGAATGAGCCCCAGCATTTT. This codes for CASSLPTGNEPQHF.